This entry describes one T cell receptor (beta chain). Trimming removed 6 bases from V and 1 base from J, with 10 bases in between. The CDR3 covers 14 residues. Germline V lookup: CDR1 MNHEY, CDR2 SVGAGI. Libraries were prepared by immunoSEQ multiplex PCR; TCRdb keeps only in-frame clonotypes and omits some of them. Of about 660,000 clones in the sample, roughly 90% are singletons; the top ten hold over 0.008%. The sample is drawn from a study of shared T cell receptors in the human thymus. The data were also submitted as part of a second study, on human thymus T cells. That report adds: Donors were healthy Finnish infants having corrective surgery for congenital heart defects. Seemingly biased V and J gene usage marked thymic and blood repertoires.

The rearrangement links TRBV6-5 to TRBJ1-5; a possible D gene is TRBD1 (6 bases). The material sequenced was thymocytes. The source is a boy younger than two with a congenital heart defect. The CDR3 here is CASSLQGSNQPQHF. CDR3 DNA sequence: TGTGCCAGCAGCCTACAGGGCAGCAATCAGCCCCAGCATTTT.